A selection of T cell receptor beta chains follows, all from one sample in a study of T-cell reconstitution after alpha-beta-depleted transplantation in children. TCRdb used MiXCR to reprocess the PCR reads, holding one entry per CDR3 protein. This sample has hundreds of thousands of distinct CDR3 sequences, with about an eighth found just once. The starting material was PBMCs, mostly from graft donor cells, obtained 360 days after TCRalphabeta/CD19-depleted stem cell transplant. The receptor source for this set is a male patient under 18 who had a stem cell transplant for acute myeloid leukemia, so the T cells may come from the graft donor. Both conserved end residues are part of each CDR3. Fields, in order: clone size, J gene, D gene, V gene, CDR3 protein, CDR3 DNA. A D gene is named only where the DNA matches it firmly. Rows may omit the clone size; those that give it use once, few, many or a size class.

>few|TRBJ1-5|.|TRBV5-1
CASSFGANQPQHF
TGCGCCAGCAGCTTTGGGGCAAATCAGCCCCAGCATTTT
>few|TRBJ2-4|TRBD2|TRBV7-2
CASSLAGGPKNIQYF
TGTGCCAGCAGCTTGGCGGGAGGGCCGAAAAACATTCAGTACTTC
>.|TRBJ1-2|.|TRBV20-1
CSAPRGGLGYGYTF
TGCAGTGCCCCCCGGGGGGGGCTGGGCTATGGCTACACCTTC
>many|TRBJ2-3|.|TRBV29-1
CSVAGVDTQYF
TGCAGCGTGGCTGGGGTAGATACGCAGTATTTT
>few|TRBJ2-7|TRBD2|TRBV2
CASGEGRYPYEQYF
TGTGCCAGCGGGGAGGGCAGGTACCCCTACGAGCAGTACTTC
>few|TRBJ2-7|.|TRBV3-1
CASSQVRPQSRGRLSSYEQYF
TGTGCCAGCAGCCAAGTAAGGCCTCAGTCGCGAGGCAGACTAAGCTCCTACGAGCAGTACTTC
>few|TRBJ2-1|TRBD1|TRBV28
CASSLPGQGIYNEQFF
TGTGCCAGCAGTTTACCAGGACAGGGGATTTACAATGAGCAGTTCTTC
>.|TRBJ2-3|TRBD2|TRBV4-1
CASSQSLFAGVVDTQYF
TGCGCCAGCAGCCAAAGTCTTTTTGCGGGAGTGGTAGATACGCAGTATTTT
>few|TRBJ2-1|TRBD2|TRBV27
CASGREALHNEQFF
TGTGCCAGCGGACGGGAGGCCCTCCACAATGAGCAGTTCTTC
>many|TRBJ2-7|.|TRBV7-6
CASSQRDSPYEQYF
TGTGCCAGCAGCCAGCGGGACAGTCCCTACGAGCAGTACTTC
>.|TRBJ2-1|TRBD2|TRBV13
CASSRAGTSGGDEQFF
TGTGCCAGCAGCCGGGCCGGAACTAGCGGCGGGGATGAGCAGTTCTTC
>.|TRBJ2-2|TRBD2|TRBV7-8
CASSLVTASGRTGGELFF
TGTGCCAGCAGCTTAGTTACGGCTAGCGGGAGGACTGGCGGGGAGCTGTTTTTT
>few|TRBJ2-1|.|TRBV5-1
CASPPRGQYYNEQFF
TGCGCCAGCCCCCCGAGGGGACAATACTACAATGAGCAGTTCTTC
>.|TRBJ1-1|TRBD1|TRBV20-1
CSAGIQGVAFF
TGCAGTGCGGGTATACAGGGGGTAGCTTTCTTT
>few|TRBJ2-2|TRBD2|TRBV29-1
CSAQRPGLAETGELFF
TGCAGCGCTCAACGACCGGGACTAGCGGAGACCGGGGAGCTGTTTTTT
>few|TRBJ2-1|.|TRBV3-1
CASSQEPTLYNEQFF
TGTGCCAGCAGCCAAGAACCGACCCTCTACAATGAGCAGTTCTTC
>few|TRBJ2-5|.|TRBV12-3/TRBV12-4
CASSFSSLETQYF
TGTGCCAGCAGTTTTTCTAGCCTAGAGACCCAGTACTTC
>few|TRBJ2-5|.|TRBV4-3
CASSQVSSGRETQYF
TGCGCCAGCAGCCAAGTTTCCAGCGGGCGAGAGACCCAGTACTTC
>.|TRBJ2-7|.|TRBV7-3
CASSLTPVLSYEQYF
TGTGCCAGCAGCTTAACCCCGGTACTGTCCTACGAGCAGTACTTC
>.|TRBJ2-7|TRBD1|TRBV20-1
CSAPGQGSVYEQYF
TGCAGTGCTCCTGGACAGGGGAGCGTTTACGAGCAGTACTTC
>few|TRBJ2-5|.|TRBV9
CASSVAQGGETQYF
TGTGCCAGCAGCGTAGCGCAGGGGGGAGAGACCCAGTACTTC
>few|TRBJ2-7|.|TRBV9
CASSIKLGSEQYF
TGTGCCAGCAGCATAAAACTGGGTTCCGAGCAGTACTTC
>.|TRBJ2-3|TRBD2|TRBV6-2/TRBV6-3
CASSYSGGPADTQYF
TGTGCCAGCAGTTACTCGGGAGGGCCGGCAGATACGCAGTATTTT
>many|TRBJ2-7|.|TRBV29-1
CSVKSSLYEQYF
TGCAGCGTTAAGAGTAGTCTCTACGAGCAGTACTTC
>.|TRBJ2-7|.|TRBV11-2
CASSSLLYEQYF
TGTGCCAGCAGCTCCCTTCTCTACGAGCAGTACTTC
>.|TRBJ2-7|TRBD1|TRBV9
CASSPGGQGRNEQYF
TGTGCCAGCAGCCCCGGGGGACAGGGAAGAAACGAGCAGTACTTC
>few|TRBJ2-7|.|TRBV12-3/TRBV12-4
CASSLGWDLYEQYF
TGTGCCAGCAGTTTAGGGTGGGACCTCTACGAGCAGTACTTC
>few|TRBJ2-7|.|TRBV12-3/TRBV12-4
CASSLAAGGEQYF
TGTGCCAGCAGTTTAGCGGCTGGAGGAGAGCAGTACTTC